This is a list of T cell receptor beta chains from one sample in a study of cytomegalovirus exposure and HLA in healthy donors. Measured with immunoSEQ multiplex PCR; TCRdb has only the in-frame clones, and not every one. The table records over 150,000 clones, roughly 77% of them present only once. Sequenced material: PBMCs. These receptor sequences come from a woman aged 50 to 60 in good health and CMV-seropositive. The CDR3 runs from the conserved cysteine through the conserved F or W. D genes are given only for firm matches. Size is omitted from some rows. Given values are once, few, many or a class for expanded clones.

v_call: TRBV7-9; j_call: TRBJ2-1; clone_size: .; d_call: .; cdr3_nt: TGTGCCAGCGCAGGGACCTACAATGAGCAGTTCTTC; cdr3_aa: CASAGTYNEQFF
v_call: TRBV2; j_call: TRBJ2-7; clone_size: once; d_call: TRBD1; cdr3_nt: TGTGCCAGCAGCCGGGACAGGGGCGAGCAGTACTTC; cdr3_aa: CASSRDRGEQYF
v_call: TRBV18; j_call: TRBJ2-7; clone_size: few; d_call: .; cdr3_nt: TGTGCCAGCTCACCCCGGCGGGGGCCGTCCTACGAGCAGTACTTC; cdr3_aa: CASSPRRGPSYEQYF
v_call: TRBV9; j_call: TRBJ1-1; clone_size: .; d_call: .; cdr3_nt: TGTGCCAGCAGCGCCTTTTACGGAGGGAACACTGAAGCTTTCTTT; cdr3_aa: CASSAFYGGNTEAFF
v_call: TRBV5-6; j_call: TRBJ2-1; clone_size: .; d_call: .; cdr3_nt: TGTGCCAGCAGCCGCAGTCTCATAACGGAGGGCAATGAGCAGTTCTTC; cdr3_aa: CASSRSLITEGNEQFF
v_call: TRBV6-4; j_call: TRBJ2-3; clone_size: .; d_call: .; cdr3_nt: TGTGCCAGCAGTGAGGAGGAGAGCACAGATACGCAGTATTTT; cdr3_aa: CASSEEESTDTQYF
v_call: TRBV4-2; j_call: TRBJ2-3; clone_size: .; d_call: TRBD1; cdr3_nt: TGTGCCAGCAGCCACCAACAGGGGTCCCTCACAGATACGCAGTATTTT; cdr3_aa: CASSHQQGSLTDTQYF
v_call: TRBV4-3; j_call: TRBJ1-2; clone_size: .; d_call: TRBD1; cdr3_nt: TGCGCCAGCAGCCAAGATACCGGGACAGTCTATGGCTACACCTTC; cdr3_aa: CASSQDTGTVYGYTF
v_call: TRBV29-1; j_call: TRBJ2-5; clone_size: .; d_call: TRBD2; cdr3_nt: TGCAGCTCGGGGGGACTAGCGGGACGGGCCCAGTACTTC; cdr3_aa: CSSGGLAGRAQYF
v_call: TRBV18; j_call: TRBJ2-7; clone_size: .; d_call: .; cdr3_nt: TGTGCCAGCTCACCTATCGTGCAGGGCCGTCCCTACGAGCAGTACTTC; cdr3_aa: CASSPIVQGRPYEQYF
v_call: TRBV11-2; j_call: TRBJ2-3; clone_size: few; d_call: TRBD2; cdr3_nt: TGTGCCAGCAGCCGGACTAGCGGCACAGATACGCAGTATTTT; cdr3_aa: CASSRTSGTDTQYF
v_call: TRBV7-9; j_call: TRBJ2-1; clone_size: few; d_call: TRBD2; cdr3_nt: TGTGCCAGCAGCTTAGGGACTAGCGGGGCGAACTACAATGAGCAGTTCTTC; cdr3_aa: CASSLGTSGANYNEQFF
v_call: TRBV19; j_call: TRBJ2-1; clone_size: .; d_call: TRBD2; cdr3_nt: TGTGCCAGTAGTGCATATAGCGGGGAAAATGAGCAGTTCTTC; cdr3_aa: CASSAYSGENEQFF
v_call: TRBV4-2; j_call: TRBJ2-3; clone_size: .; d_call: TRBD1; cdr3_nt: TGTGCCAGCAGCCATCCCGGGACAGTGGACCTCGATAACACAGATACGCAGTATTTT; cdr3_aa: CASSHPGTVDLDNTDTQYF
v_call: TRBV7-2; j_call: TRBJ2-7; clone_size: .; d_call: TRBD2; cdr3_nt: TGTGCCAGCAGGGCGGGGGGGAGCTCCTACGAGCAGTACTTC; cdr3_aa: CASRAGGSSYEQYF
v_call: TRBV15; j_call: TRBJ2-7; clone_size: few; d_call: .; cdr3_nt: TGTGCCACCAGCAGAAGCAGGGACGAGCAGTACTTC; cdr3_aa: CATSRSRDEQYF
v_call: TRBV19; j_call: TRBJ2-7; clone_size: .; d_call: .; cdr3_nt: TGTGCCAGTAGTATGATTAACCCCACCCCGGGTCAGCTTTACGAGCAGTACTTC; cdr3_aa: CASSMINPTPGQLYEQYF
v_call: TRBV5-4; j_call: TRBJ2-1; clone_size: .; d_call: TRBD2; cdr3_nt: TGTGCCAGCAGCTTGGAACTAGCGGCCAATGAGCAGTTCTTC; cdr3_aa: CASSLELAANEQFF
v_call: TRBV7-2; j_call: TRBJ1-1; clone_size: .; d_call: .; cdr3_nt: TGTGCCAGCAGCTTAAGGGGGACTGAAGCTTTCTTT; cdr3_aa: CASSLRGTEAFF
v_call: TRBV29-1; j_call: TRBJ2-3; clone_size: .; d_call: TRBD1; cdr3_nt: TGCAGCGTTGAGGATCGGGACAGGGGATTGAATACGCAGTATTTT; cdr3_aa: CSVEDRDRGLNTQYF
v_call: TRBV7-3; j_call: TRBJ1-1; clone_size: once; d_call: .; cdr3_nt: TGTGCCAGCAGCTTACGGGCAGGGGAGATTACTGAAGCTTTCTTT; cdr3_aa: CASSLRAGEITEAFF
v_call: TRBV11-3; j_call: TRBJ2-1; clone_size: .; d_call: TRBD1; cdr3_nt: TGTGCCAGCAGCTTGACAGGGTCGGCCTACAATGAGCAGTTCTTC; cdr3_aa: CASSLTGSAYNEQFF